Listed below are T cell receptor beta chains from one sample, sequenced in a study of breast tumors, draining lymph nodes, adjacent tissues. MiXCR, applied by TCRdb to the multiplex PCR reads, yields one record per CDR3 protein. The table includes roughly 130,000 distinct CDR3 sequences, just under 20% detected once. The sequenced sample consisted of axillary lymph node tissue. The receptors come from a female donor with breast cancer. Some clones in this sample may be carry-over from other donors' samples. Each CDR3 is given with its conserved first and last residue. The order of the fields is J gene, V gene, clone size, D gene, CDR3 protein, CDR3 DNA. A D gene is named only where the DNA matches it firmly. Not all rows give a size; the values are once, few, many and, for expanded clones, a class.

TRBJ2-1	TRBV20-1	many	TRBD2	CSAGTSGRGGTYNEQFF	TGCAGTGCTGGGACTAGCGGGAGAGGGGGGACCTACAATGAGCAGTTCTTC
TRBJ2-1	TRBV7-2	many	.	CASSLAAQLRGRAYNEQFF	TGTGCCAGCAGCTTAGCGGCCCAATTAAGAGGGAGAGCATACAATGAGCAGTTCTTC
TRBJ1-4	TRBV2	many	.	CASSERGSREKLFF	TGTGCCAGCAGTGAAAGAGGGTCCCGGGAAAAACTGTTTTTT
TRBJ2-7	TRBV20-1	many	.	CSASGGSTYEQYF	TGCAGTGCTTCCGGGGGTTCCACCTACGAGCAGTACTTC
TRBJ1-4	TRBV7-2	many	.	CASSTRTEGKLFF	TGTGCCAGCAGCACCAGGACAGAGGGAAAACTGTTTTTT
TRBJ1-2	TRBV12-3/TRBV12-4	many	.	CASSFGRANYGYTF	TGTGCCAGCAGTTTCGGGAGGGCGAACTATGGCTACACCTTC
TRBJ2-1	TRBV9	many	TRBD2	CASSVALSGGENEQFF	TGTGCCAGCAGCGTAGCTCTTAGCGGGGGGGAGAATGAGCAGTTCTTC
TRBJ1-6	TRBV19	many	.	CASSIQGYDNSPLHF	TGTGCCAGTAGTATCCAGGGGTACGATAATTCACCCCTCCACTTT
TRBJ1-4	TRBV29-1	many	.	CSVVGQAEKLFF	TGCAGCGTGGTTGGACAAGCTGAAAAACTGTTTTTT
TRBJ2-1	TRBV7-2	many	TRBD2	CASSKRTSGGNEQFF	TGTGCCAGCAGTAAACGGACTAGCGGGGGAAATGAGCAGTTCTTC
TRBJ1-3	TRBV20-1	many	.	CSARDQRRGGGNTIYF	TGCAGTGCTAGAGATCAGCGGAGAGGGGGTGGAAACACCATATATTTT
TRBJ1-4	TRBV20-1	many	.	CSARFPGRAEWKLFF	TGCAGTGCTAGATTCCCCGGTCGGGCTGAATGGAAACTGTTTTTT
TRBJ2-5	TRBV27	.	.	CASSVNGGYQETQYF	TGTGCCAGCAGTGTAAACGGTGGGTACCAAGAGACCCAGTACTTC
TRBJ1-2	TRBV5-4	many	TRBD1	CASSPDRGKYGYTF	TGTGCCAGCAGCCCGGACAGGGGAAAGTATGGCTACACCTTC
TRBJ1-6	TRBV19	many	TRBD1	CASSNNRGSGNSPLHF	TGTGCCAGTAGTAACAACAGGGGTTCGGGGAATTCACCCCTCCACTTT
TRBJ2-1	TRBV11-2	many	.	CASSSVPPTSFF	TGTGCCAGCAGCTCGGTCCCCCCAACTAGTTTCTTC
TRBJ2-1	TRBV2	many	TRBD2	CASSVREGSNEQFF	TGTGCCAGCAGTGTGCGGGAGGGGTCCAATGAGCAGTTCTTC
TRBJ1-4	TRBV3-1	.	TRBD1	CASSQGTGFYEKPFF	TGTGCCAGCAGCCAAGGGACAGGTTTTTATGAAAAACCGTTTTTT
TRBJ2-3	TRBV20-1	.	TRBD2	CSARFQGEAGVTTDTQYF	TGCAGTGCTAGGTTCCAGGGAGAAGCGGGAGTTACCACAGATACGCAGTATTTT
TRBJ1-4	TRBV18	.	.	CASSPAVEEKLLF	TGTGCCAGCTCACCAGCGGTGGAAGAAAAACTGTTGTTT
TRBJ2-1	TRBV7-9	many	TRBD2	CASRGLGGNEQFF	TGTGCCAGCAGGGGACTAGGAGGCAATGAGCAGTTCTTC
TRBJ1-5	TRBV7-7	many	.	CASSLKSGKGPYSNQPQHF	TGTGCTAGCAGCTTAAAATCGGGGAAGGGACCGTATAGCAATCAGCCCCAGCATTTT